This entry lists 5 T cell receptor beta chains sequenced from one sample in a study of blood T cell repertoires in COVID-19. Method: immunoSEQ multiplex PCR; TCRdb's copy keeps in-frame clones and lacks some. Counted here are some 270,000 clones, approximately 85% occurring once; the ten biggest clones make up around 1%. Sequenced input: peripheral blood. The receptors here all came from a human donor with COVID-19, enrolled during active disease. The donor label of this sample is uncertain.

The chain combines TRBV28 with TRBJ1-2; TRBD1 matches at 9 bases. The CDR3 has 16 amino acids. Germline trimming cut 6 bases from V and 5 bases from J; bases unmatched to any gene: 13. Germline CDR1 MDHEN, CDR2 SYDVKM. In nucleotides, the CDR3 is TGTGCCAGCAGATTACAGGGGGCGCAACAGGGGTATGGCTACACCTTC. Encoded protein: CASRLQGAQQGYGYTF.

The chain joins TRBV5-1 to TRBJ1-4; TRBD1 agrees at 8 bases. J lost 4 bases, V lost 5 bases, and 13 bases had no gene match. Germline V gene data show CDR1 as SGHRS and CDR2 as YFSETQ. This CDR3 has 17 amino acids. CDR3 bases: TGCGCCAGCAGTTCGGGAGGACAGGGAGTCGGTAATGAAAAACTGTTTTTT. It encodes CASSSGGQGVGNEKLFF. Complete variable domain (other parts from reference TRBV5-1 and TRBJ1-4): KAGVTQTPRYLIKTRGQQVTLSCSPISGHRSVSWYQQTPGQGLQFLFEYFSETQRNKGNFPGRFSGRQFSNSRSEMNVSTLELGDSALYLCASSSGGQGVGNEKLFFGSGTQLSVL.

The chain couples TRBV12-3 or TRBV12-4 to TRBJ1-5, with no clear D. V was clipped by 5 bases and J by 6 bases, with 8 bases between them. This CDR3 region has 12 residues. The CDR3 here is CASSATGQPQHF. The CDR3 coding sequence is TGTGCCAGCAGTGCGACTGGTCAGCCCCAGCATTTT.

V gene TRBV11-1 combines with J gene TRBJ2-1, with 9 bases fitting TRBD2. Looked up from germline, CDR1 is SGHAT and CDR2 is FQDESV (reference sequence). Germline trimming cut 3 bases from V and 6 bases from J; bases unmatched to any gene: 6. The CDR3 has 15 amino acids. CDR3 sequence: CASSFWGGRANEQFF. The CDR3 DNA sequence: TGTGCCAGCAGCTTTTGGGGCGGGAGGGCCAATGAGCAGTTCTTC.

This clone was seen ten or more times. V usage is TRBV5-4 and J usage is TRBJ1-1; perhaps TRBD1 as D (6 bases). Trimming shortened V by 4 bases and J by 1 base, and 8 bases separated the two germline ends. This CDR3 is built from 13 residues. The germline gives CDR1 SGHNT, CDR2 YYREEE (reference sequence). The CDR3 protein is CASSKDRNTEAFF. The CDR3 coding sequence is TGTGCCAGCAGCAAGGACAGGAACACTGAAGCTTTCTTT. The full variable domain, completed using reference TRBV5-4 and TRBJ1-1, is ETGVTQSPTHLIKTRGQQVTLRCSSQSGHNTVSWYQQALGQGPQFIFQYYREEENGRGNFPPRFSGLQFPNYSSELNVNALELDDSALYLCASSKDRNTEAFFGQGTRLTVV.